This T cell receptor (beta chain) was captured by sequencing in a study of blood T cell repertoires in COVID-19. On the study more broadly: The United States, Italy and Spain supplied acute and convalescent COVID-19 samples.

There are a few counts of this clone. Per the original methods: Using reference gene primer amplification, nucleated cell counts were estimated. Some clones are missing from TCRdb's copy, which holds only in-frame ones; the method was immunoSEQ multiplex PCR. The DNA gave D and trimming, while V, J and clone size come from that table. The profile covers under 500,000 clones, with around 89% appearing a single time and 4% to 5.5% taken by the ten largest. Trimming shortened V by 0 bases and J by 9 bases, and 9 bases separated the two germline ends. The CDR3 runs to 13 residues. Germline assignment: CDR1 SGHDN and CDR2 FVKESK.

The genes are TRBV14 and TRBJ2-1, with a possible D match to TRBD1 (6 bases). The sample consisted of peripheral blood. This receptor was obtained from a woman in her 30s with acute or convalescent COVID-19. The CDR3 loop reads CASSQDAGAEQFF. CDR3 DNA sequence: TGTGCCAGCAGCCAAGATGCAGGGGCTGAGCAGTTCTTC. Using reference TRBV14 and TRBJ2-1 for the parts outside the CDR3, the full variable domain is EAGVTQFPSHSVIEKGQTVTLRCDPISGHDNLYWYRRVMGKEIKFLLHFVKESKQDESGMPNNRFLAERTGGTYSTLKVQPAELEDSGVYFCASSQDAGAEQFFGPGTRLTVL.